Sequencing of this T cell receptor (beta chain) was carried out in a study of T-cell memory formation after mild COVID-19. For the study at large: Clusters were largely donor specific.

General study results and limits: CD4+ contracting clones were mainly CM and EM; CD8+ ones, EMRA. Clones that got smaller from day 15 to 85 had even CD4/CD8, while clones growing later tipped toward CD4+.

Remarks on this clonotype: The antigen is undetermined.

This CDR3 has 15 residues. The V gene lost 1 base and the J gene lost 4 bases, with 14 bases spanning the gap. Germline loops: CDR1 SGHNT, CDR2 YYREEE (reference sequence). TCRalpha and TCRbeta libraries used 5'RACE with constant-segment primers and UMIs. One entry per CDR3 protein results from TCRdb running MiXCR on the 5' RACE reads. The table has about 600,000 distinct CDR3 sequences, about 22% seen once. Sequences were obtained from PBMCs or a T cell subset sorted from them (not recorded which). This clonotype originated in an adult woman who had mild COVID-19 (a few samples of this study predate the infection). Cell type and time point are not known. This rearrangement joins TRBV5-4 to TRBJ1-1, with a possible D match to TRBD1 (6 bases). The CDR3 reads CASSLPDRMGTEAFF. The CDR3 region has the DNA TGTGCCAGCAGCTTGCCCGACAGGATGGGCACTGAAGCTTTCTTT.